The clone carrying this T cell receptor beta chain has only a few counts. Its target is unknown. Germline CDR1 and CDR2: SGDLS and YYNGEE. This CDR3 comprises 15 residues. The V and J ends lost 4 bases and 7 bases respectively, with 20 bases between them. This sample is part of a study of blood T cells in healthy people across ages. With a J-beta primer mix and a sample-barcoded 5' primer, a second PCR ran about 6 to 11 cycles. Every cDNA was tagged by a template-switch adaptor with 12 random nucleotides. TCRdb analysed the 5' RACE reads with MiXCR anew, one entry per CDR3 protein. The top ten hold approximately 7.9% of the sample, which has some 1.4 million distinct CDR3 sequences, roughly 40% seen once. General study results and limits: Those diversity estimates obtained from one million T cells were thought to be underestimates.

The sequenced sample was blood. This receptor was taken from a woman under 30 in good health. V is TRBV9 and J is TRBJ1-2; D might be TRBD1 (6 bases). CDR3 sequence: CASSKKEGGLGGYTF. The DNA for the CDR3 is TGTGCCAGCAGCAAAAAGGAGGGGGGGCTAGGTGGCTACACCTTC.